These 3 T cell receptor beta chains were all obtained from the same sample, sequenced in a study of immune cell composition in non-small cell lung cancer. Normal lung was sampled as far from the tumour as possible, at least 3 cm. Profiled with immunoSEQ multiplex PCR; TCRdb holds only in-frame clones, not every one. This sample carries 1,500 to 2,000 clones, 60% to 75% of them seen once, and the ten largest clones take 15% to 20%. Specimen: non-adjacent lung tissue. The receptors were gathered from a human donor with non-small cell lung cancer.

The V call is TRBV7-3, the J call TRBJ1-1, with TRBD1 identical over 10 bases. Germline assignment: CDR1 SGHTA and CDR2 FQGTGA. CDR3 size: 13 residues. J gave up 11 bases and V 5 bases, and 8 bases lay outside the gene matches. This CDR3 is CASSTTGGGAAFF. CDR3 coding DNA: TGTGCCAGCAGCACGACAGGGGGCGGCGCGGCTTTCTTT.

The genes are TRBV7-9 and TRBJ2-1; 10 bases align to TRBD2. The ends lost 1 base at V and 1 base at J; junction bases unmatched: 4. The CDR3 contains 17 residues. Looked up from germline, CDR1 is SEHNR and CDR2 is FQNEAQ (reference sequence). The CDR3 nucleotides read TGTGCCAGCAGCTTAGGACTAGCGGGCGTATCCTACAATGAGCAGTTCTTC. Its translation: CASSLGLAGVSYNEQFF. The variable domain in full, with the rest retrieved from reference TRBV7-9 and TRBJ2-1, is DTGVSQNPRHKITKRGQNVTFRCDPISEHNRLYWYRQTLGQGPEFLTYFQNEAQLEKSRLLSDRFSAERPKGSFSTLEIQRTEQGDSAMYLCASSLGLAGVSYNEQFFGPGTRLTVL.

A few counts support this clone. The chain uses TRBV30 and TRBJ2-1, with D uncertain. The V and J ends lost 5 bases and 5 bases respectively, with 13 bases between them. CDR1 GTSNPN and CDR2 SVGIG come from the germline V gene (reference sequence). This CDR3 comprises 13 residues. The CDR3 DNA reads as TGTGCCTGGTCTAGTCAAGTGGACAATGAGCAGTTCTTC. It is translated as CAWSSQVDNEQFF.